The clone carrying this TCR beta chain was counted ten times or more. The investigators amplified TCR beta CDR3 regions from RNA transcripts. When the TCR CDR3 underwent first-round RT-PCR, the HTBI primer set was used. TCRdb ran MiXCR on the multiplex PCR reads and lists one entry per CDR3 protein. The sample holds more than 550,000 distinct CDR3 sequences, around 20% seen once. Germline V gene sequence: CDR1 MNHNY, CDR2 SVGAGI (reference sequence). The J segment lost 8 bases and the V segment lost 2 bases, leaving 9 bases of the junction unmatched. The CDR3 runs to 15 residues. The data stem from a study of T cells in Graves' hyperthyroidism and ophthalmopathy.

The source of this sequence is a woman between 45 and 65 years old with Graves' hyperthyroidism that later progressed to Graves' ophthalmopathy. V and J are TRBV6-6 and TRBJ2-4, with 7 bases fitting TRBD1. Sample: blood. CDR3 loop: CASSYRRTGEYIQYF. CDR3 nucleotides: TGTGCCAGCAGTTACCGACGAACAGGGGAATACATTCAGTACTTC.